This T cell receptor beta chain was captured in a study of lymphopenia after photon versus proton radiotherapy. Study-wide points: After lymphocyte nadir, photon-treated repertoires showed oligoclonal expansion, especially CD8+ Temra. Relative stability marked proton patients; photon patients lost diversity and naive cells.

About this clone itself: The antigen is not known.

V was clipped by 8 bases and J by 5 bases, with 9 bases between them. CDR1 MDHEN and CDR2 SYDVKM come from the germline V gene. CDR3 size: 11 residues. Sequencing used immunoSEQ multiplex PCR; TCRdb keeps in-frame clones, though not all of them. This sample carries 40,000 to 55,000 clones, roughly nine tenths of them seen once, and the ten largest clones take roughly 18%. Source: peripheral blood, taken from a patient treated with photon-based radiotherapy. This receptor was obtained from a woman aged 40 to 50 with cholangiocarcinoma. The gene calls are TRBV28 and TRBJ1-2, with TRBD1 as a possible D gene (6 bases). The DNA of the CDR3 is TGTGCCAGCGTTACAGGGTATGGCTACACCTTC. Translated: CASVTGYGYTF.